This T cell receptor beta chain was captured in a study of human T cells and chemical hapten exposure. As for the study in general: Patients, mostly women, had alopecia areata, alopecia totalis or alopecia universalis.

This clonotype has only a few counts. Sample time point: pre-sensitization, week 0. Treatment defined: therapeutic diphenylcyclopropenone sensitization with weekly scalp DPC. Between the trimmed V and J ends, which lost 0 bases and 0 bases, there was a span of 3 bases. The CDR3 consists of 13 residues. From germline, CDR1 is SGDLS and CDR2 YYNGEE. TCRdb redid the calling of the RACE reads with MiXCR, one entry per CDR3 protein. The table shows approximately 260,000 distinct CDR3 sequences, with around 7% occurring only once. Sample: whole blood, taken in connection with sensitization to the hapten diphenylcyclopropenone (DPC). The chain recombines TRBV9 with TRBJ1-1, with no clear D. This receptor was taken from a man in his late teens or twenties with alopecia areata. Some clones in this sample may be carry-over from other donors' samples. CDR3 bases: TGTGCCAGCAGCGTAGTCATGAACACTGAAGCTTTCTTT. It specifies CASSVVMNTEAFF.